Each of the 20 T cell receptor beta chains below was sequenced from the same sample in a study of cytomegalovirus exposure and HLA in healthy donors. The PCR made use of 60 Vbeta and 13 Jbeta primers. Clones were read by immunoSEQ multiplex PCR, and TCRdb kept only the in-frame ones, dropping some. This repertoire shows about 160,000 clones, around three quarters found once; its top ten account for more than 3%. Source material: PBMCs. The receptors originated from a man aged 25 to 40 in good health and CMV-seropositive.

The V and J genes are TRBV29-1 and TRBJ2-2, with D possibly TRBD1 on 5 matching bases. Trimming shortened V by 5 bases and J by 4 bases, and 11 bases separated the two germline ends. CDR3 size: 13 residues. Germline V gene sequence: CDR1 SQVTM, CDR2 ANQGSEA. For the CDR3, the DNA is TGCAGCGTTATAACAGGATCCACCGGGGAGCTGTTTTTT. This gives the protein CSVITGSTGELFF.

V is TRBV28 and J is TRBJ1-2; possible D gene TRBD1, 5 bases. Trimming cost V 3 bases and J 0 bases, with 8 bases left between them. Per germline, CDR1 MDHEN and CDR2 SYDVKM. CDR3 size: 14 residues. The CDR3 here is CASSFRGSNYGYTF. The CDR3 nucleotides read TGTGCCAGCAGTTTTAGGGGATCTAACTATGGCTACACCTTC.

This sequence joins TRBV7-2 and TRBJ2-3, with unresolved D. Trimming left V 8 bases short and J 4 bases short, with 10 bases between. Germline V gives CDR1 SGHTA, CDR2 FQGNSA. This CDR3 region has 12 residues. The CDR3 loop is CASQFPPDTQYF. DNA of the CDR3: TGTGCCAGCCAGTTCCCCCCAGATACGCAGTATTTT.

This clone was detected a few times. V and J are TRBV6-6 and TRBJ1-2, with TRBD1 matching 7 bases. The CDR3 has 14 amino acids. Germline trimming cut 1 base from V and 5 bases from J; bases unmatched to any gene: 4. Germline V gives CDR1 MNHNY, CDR2 SVGAGI (reference sequence). CDR3 DNA sequence: TGTGCCAGCAGTTACTTTCCGGGACAGTATGGCTACACCTTC. Its protein product is CASSYFPGQYGYTF.

This clone has only a few counts. V gene TRBV5-1 combines with J gene TRBJ2-7; TRBD2 is a possible D gene (5 bases). The V gene's germline CDR1 is SGHRS and CDR2 YFSETQ. There are 13 residues in the CDR3. Trimming took off 0 bases at V and 7 bases at J, with 11 bases between the two ends. The CDR3 loop is CASSLAPGEEQYF. For the CDR3, the DNA is TGCGCCAGCAGCTTGGCTCCCGGGGAGGAGCAGTACTTC.

This clone is a singleton in its sample. The chain couples TRBV4-3 to TRBJ2-4; the D gene is possibly TRBD2 (6 bases). V gave up 5 bases and J gave up 11 bases, with 10 bases separating them. This CDR3 has 11 amino acids. CDR1 is LGHNA, CDR2 YSLEER, per germline. The CDR3 DNA reads TGCGCCAGCAGCTCCGGGACTGTTCAGTACTTC. It encodes CASSSGTVQYF.

The chain combines TRBV11-2 with TRBJ2-1; D unclear. Trimming stripped 1 base from V and 8 bases from J, with 6 bases between. This CDR3 is 12 amino acids long. CDR1 is SGHAT and CDR2 is FQNNGV in the germline V gene. CDR3 residues: CASSLGEHEQFF. In DNA, the CDR3 is TGTGCCAGCAGCTTAGGAGAACATGAGCAGTTCTTC.

The chain recombines TRBV25-1 with TRBJ1-1; 7 bases fit TRBD1. This CDR3 spans 15 amino acids. Germline CDR1 MGHDK, CDR2 SYGVNS. The V segment lost 3 bases and the J segment 0 bases; nucleotides outside the gene matches: 4. The CDR3 region is CASSDKTGMNTEAFF. CDR3 nucleotide sequence: TGTGCCAGCAGTGATAAGACAGGGATGAACACTGAAGCTTTCTTT.

The CDR3 spells CASSSRPDRGYEQYF. The CDR3 nucleotides are TGTGCCAGCAGTTCCCGCCCGGACAGGGGTTACGAGCAGTACTTC. The V and J genes are TRBV5-4 and TRBJ2-7; 9 bases align to TRBD1. This CDR3 has 15 amino acids. Losses at the gene ends were 5 bases for V and 4 bases for J; bases not matched to a gene: 10. Germline V CDR1 and CDR2: SGHNT, YYREEE (reference sequence).

This sequence joins TRBV30 and TRBJ2-1; TRBD2 matches 16 bases. Germline CDR1 and CDR2: GTSNPN and SVGIG (reference sequence). V lost 0 bases to trimming and J lost 6 bases; unmatched junction nucleotides: 5. The CDR3 is 17 amino acids. The DNA for the CDR3 is TGTGCCTGGAGTGTAGGGACTAGCGGGGGGGCGGGCAATGAGCAGTTCTTC. As protein: CAWSVGTSGGAGNEQFF.

The chain combines TRBV4-3 with TRBJ2-2; TRBD1 matches 10 bases. Trimming cost V 0 bases and J 3 bases; bases outside gene matches: 1. The CDR3 has 16 residues. Per germline, CDR1 LGHNA and CDR2 YSLEER. The CDR3 is CASSQEGTGDTGELFF. The CDR3 nucleotides are TGCGCCAGCAGCCAAGAAGGGACAGGGGACACCGGGGAGCTGTTTTTT.

The DNA of the CDR3 is TGCGCCAGCAGCCAACCCACAGGGAAAACTGAAGCTTTCTTT. It yields the protein CASSQPTGKTEAFF. The rearrangement uses TRBV4-1 and TRBJ1-1, with D perhaps matching TRBD1 (6 bases). The V and J ends lost 2 bases and 5 bases respectively, with 12 bases between them. The CDR3 loop spans 14 amino acids. CDR1 is MGHRA, CDR2 YSYEKL, per germline.

This clone was detected a few times. This chain links TRBV6-1 with TRBJ2-3; D not certain. This CDR3 contains 13 residues. CDR1 and CDR2 from the germline V gene are MNHNS and SASEGT. With 3 bases removed from V and 6 bases from J, the gap between germline ends came to 10 bases. DNA for the CDR3: TGTGCCAGCAGTGAGTATGATCGGGATACGCAGTATTTT. Translation: CASSEYDRDTQYF.

The chain uses TRBV11-3 and TRBJ2-3; perhaps TRBD2 as D (6 bases). V was cut by 5 bases and J by 4 bases, with 10 bases left in between. CDR1 is SGHNT, CDR2 YENEEA, per germline. This CDR3 has 13 amino acids. The CDR3 region is CASSTRLADTQYF. The CDR3 DNA is TGTGCCAGCAGCACGAGACTAGCAGATACGCAGTATTTT.

This clone was observed a single time. V gene TRBV2 combines with J gene TRBJ1-5; D gene uncertain. V was shortened by 4 bases and J by 5 bases, with 6 bases between the two germline ends. Germline V gene data show CDR1 as SNHLY and CDR2 as FYNNEI. This CDR3 comprises 12 residues. The CDR3: CASSVRDQPQHF. The CDR3 bases are TGTGCCAGCAGTGTCCGGGATCAGCCCCAGCATTTT. Complete variable domain (other parts from reference TRBV2 and TRBJ1-5): EPEVTQTPSHQVTQMGQEVILRCVPISNHLYFYWYRQILGQKVEFLVSFYNNEISEKSEIFDDQFSVERPDGSNFTLKIRSTKLEDSAMYFCASSVRDQPQHFGDGTRLSIL.

V is TRBV5-1 and J is TRBJ2-3; weak D call: TRBD1 (5 bases). The CDR3 extends over 15 amino acids. Trimming took 2 bases from V and 0 from J, leaving 10 bases between them. CDR1 is SGHRS, CDR2 YFSETQ, per germline. The CDR3 region has the DNA TGCGCCAGCAGCTTCTTGGACACGAGCACAGATACGCAGTATTTT. It translates to CASSFLDTSTDTQYF. Filled out from reference TRBV5-1 and TRBJ2-3, the complete variable domain reads KAGVTQTPRYLIKTRGQQVTLSCSPISGHRSVSWYQQTPGQGLQFLFEYFSETQRNKGNFPGRFSGRQFSNSRSEMNVSTLELGDSALYLCASSFLDTSTDTQYFGPGTRLTVL.

The chain links TRBV6-1 to TRBJ2-4; TRBD2 matches at 14 bases. Germline CDR1 MNHNS, CDR2 SASEGT. V was pared by 6 bases and J by 8 bases, with 6 bases of the junction left unmatched. The CDR3 runs to 15 residues. CDR3 residues: CASRPGTSGGDIQYF. The CDR3, as DNA: TGTGCCAGCAGACCCGGGACTAGCGGGGGCGACATTCAGTACTTC.

The V call is TRBV2, the J call TRBJ2-3, with 7 positions matching TRBD2. After removal of 6 bases from V and 0 bases from J, the junction contained 12 bases not matched to a gene. CDR3 length equals 17 residues. In germline, CDR1 is SNHLY, CDR2 FYNNEI. In nucleotides, the CDR3 is TGTGCCAGCAGCACCCTCGTGGGGGGACTAAGCACAGATACGCAGTATTTT. Translated: CASSTLVGGLSTDTQYF.

The chain employs TRBV9 and TRBJ1-6; D remains ambiguous. Trimming removed 4 bases at V and 0 bases at J, with 11 bases between. The germline CDR1 and CDR2 sequences are SGDLS and YYNGEE. CDR3 length equals 16 residues. The CDR3 sequence: CASSIGRSSYNSPLHF. Here the CDR3 DNA reads TGTGCCAGCAGCATCGGGAGGAGCTCCTATAATTCACCCCTCCACTTT. The whole variable domain, filled in from reference TRBV9 and TRBJ1-6, reads DSGVTQTPKHLITATGQRVTLRCSPRSGDLSVYWYQQSLDQGLQFLIQYYNGEERAKGNILERFSAQQFPDLHSELNLSSLELGDSALYFCASSIGRSSYNSPLHFGNGTRLTVT.

The rearrangement uses TRBV2 and TRBJ1-1, with 7 nucleotides matching TRBD1. V lost 5 bases, J lost 5 bases, and 11 bases stayed unmatched. Germline CDR1 is SNHLY and CDR2 is FYNNEI. The CDR3 extends over 15 amino acids. This chain's CDR3 is CASSRDSSLMTEAFF. The CDR3 DNA is TGTGCCAGCAGTCGGGACAGCTCTTTAATGACTGAAGCTTTCTTT.